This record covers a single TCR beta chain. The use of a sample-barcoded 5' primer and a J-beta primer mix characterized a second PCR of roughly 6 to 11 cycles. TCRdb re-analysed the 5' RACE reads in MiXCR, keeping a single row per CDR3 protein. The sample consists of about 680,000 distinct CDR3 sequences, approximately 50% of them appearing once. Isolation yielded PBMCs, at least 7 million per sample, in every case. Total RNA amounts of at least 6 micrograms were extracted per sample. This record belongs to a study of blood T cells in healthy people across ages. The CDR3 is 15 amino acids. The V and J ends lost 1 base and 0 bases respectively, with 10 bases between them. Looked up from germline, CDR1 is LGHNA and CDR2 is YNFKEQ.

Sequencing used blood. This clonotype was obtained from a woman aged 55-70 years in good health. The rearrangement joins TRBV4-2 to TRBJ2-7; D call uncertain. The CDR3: CASSQGPPISYEQYF. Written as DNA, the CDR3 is TGTGCCAGCAGCCAAGGGCCTCCTATCTCCTACGAGCAGTACTTC.